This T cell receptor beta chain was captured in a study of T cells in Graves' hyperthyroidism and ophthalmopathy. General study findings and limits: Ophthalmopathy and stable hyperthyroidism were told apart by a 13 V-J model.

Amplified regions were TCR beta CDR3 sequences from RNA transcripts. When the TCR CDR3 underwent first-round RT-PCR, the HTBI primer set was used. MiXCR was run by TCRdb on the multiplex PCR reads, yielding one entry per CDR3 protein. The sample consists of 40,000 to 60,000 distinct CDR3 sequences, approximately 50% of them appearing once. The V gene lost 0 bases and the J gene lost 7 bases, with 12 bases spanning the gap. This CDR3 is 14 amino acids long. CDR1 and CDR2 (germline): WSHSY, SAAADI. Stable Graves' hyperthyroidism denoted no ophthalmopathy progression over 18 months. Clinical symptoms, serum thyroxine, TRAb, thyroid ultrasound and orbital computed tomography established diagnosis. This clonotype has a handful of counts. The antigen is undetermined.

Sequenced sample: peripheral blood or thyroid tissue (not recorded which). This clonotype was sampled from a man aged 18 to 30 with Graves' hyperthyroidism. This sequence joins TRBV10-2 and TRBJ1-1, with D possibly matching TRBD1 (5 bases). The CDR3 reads CASSESLGLDEAFF. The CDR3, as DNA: TGCGCCAGCAGTGAGTCGTTGGGGCTGGATGAAGCTTTCTTT.